This T cell receptor (beta chain) derives from a study of OX40 agonist ivuxolimab in advanced cancers. Background on the study: The patients got ivuxolimab, which is an agonistic anti-OX40 (CD134) antibody.

CDR1 is GTSNPN, CDR2 SVGIG, per germline (reference sequence). The CDR3 is made up of 13 amino acids. V was pared by 0 bases and J by 0 bases, with 5 bases between. TCRdb's table, derived via immunoSEQ multiplex PCR, lists solely in-frame clones and lacks some. The sample includes some 46,000 clones, roughly nine tenths of them seen just once. The receptor was isolated from an adult with an advanced solid tumor such as melanoma, head and neck, liver or kidney cancer. The sequencing used CD4+ or CD8+ T cells sorted from blood, collected in a trial of the OX40 agonist ivuxolimab. The rearrangement joins TRBV30 to TRBJ2-5; D gene unclear. The CDR3 sequence is CAWSVLYQETQYF. The CDR3 DNA is TGTGCCTGGAGTGTACTGTACCAAGAGACCCAGTACTTC.